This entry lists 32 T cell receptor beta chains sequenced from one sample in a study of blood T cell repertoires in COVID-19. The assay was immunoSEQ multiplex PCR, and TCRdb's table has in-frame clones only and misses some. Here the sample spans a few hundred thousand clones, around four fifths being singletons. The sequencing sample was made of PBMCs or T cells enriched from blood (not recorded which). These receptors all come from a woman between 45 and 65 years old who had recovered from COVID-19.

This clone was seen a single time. CDR3 protein: CASSGLPGLLNNSPLHF. The CDR3 region has the DNA TGTGCCAGCAGTGGATTGCCGGGACTTTTAAATAATTCACCCCTCCACTTT. The chain links TRBV2 to TRBJ1-6, with a tentative D call TRBD1 (5 bases). The germline V and J ends were trimmed by 4 bases and 5 bases, with 18 bases remaining between them. The CDR3 is made up of 17 amino acids. CDR1 is SNHLY, CDR2 FYNNEI, per germline.

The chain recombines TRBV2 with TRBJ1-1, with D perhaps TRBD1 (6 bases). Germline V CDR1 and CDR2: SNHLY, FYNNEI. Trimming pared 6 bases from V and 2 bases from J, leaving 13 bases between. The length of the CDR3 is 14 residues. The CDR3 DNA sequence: TGTGCCAGCAGGTTAACAGGGATTAACACTGAAGCTTTCTTT. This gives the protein CASRLTGINTEAFF.

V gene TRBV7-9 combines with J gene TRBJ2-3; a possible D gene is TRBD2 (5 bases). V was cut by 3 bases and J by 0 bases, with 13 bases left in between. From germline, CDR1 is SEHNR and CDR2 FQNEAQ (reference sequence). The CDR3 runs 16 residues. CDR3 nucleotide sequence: TGTGCCAGCAGCTTTGCAGAGCGGATTAGCACAGATACGCAGTATTTT. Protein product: CASSFAERISTDTQYF.

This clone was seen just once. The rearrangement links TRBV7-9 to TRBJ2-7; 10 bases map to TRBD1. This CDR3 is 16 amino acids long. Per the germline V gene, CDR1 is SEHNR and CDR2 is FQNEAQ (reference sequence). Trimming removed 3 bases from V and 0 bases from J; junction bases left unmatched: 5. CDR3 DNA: TGTGCCAGCAGCTTCCCGACAGGGGGCAACTCCTACGAGCAGTACTTC. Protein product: CASSFPTGGNSYEQYF.

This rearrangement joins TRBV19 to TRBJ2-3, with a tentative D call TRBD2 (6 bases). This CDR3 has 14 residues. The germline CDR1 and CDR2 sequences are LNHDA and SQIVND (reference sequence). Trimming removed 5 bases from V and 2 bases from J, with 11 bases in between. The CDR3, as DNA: TGTGCCAGTAGTGGGTGGGAGGCCACAGATACGCAGTATTTT. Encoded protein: CASSGWEATDTQYF.

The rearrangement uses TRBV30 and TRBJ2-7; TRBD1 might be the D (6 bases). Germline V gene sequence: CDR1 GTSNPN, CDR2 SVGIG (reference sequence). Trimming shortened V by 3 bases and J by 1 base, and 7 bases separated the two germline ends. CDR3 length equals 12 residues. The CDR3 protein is CAWRQGSYEQYF. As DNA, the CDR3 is TGTGCCTGGAGACAGGGTTCCTACGAGCAGTACTTC.

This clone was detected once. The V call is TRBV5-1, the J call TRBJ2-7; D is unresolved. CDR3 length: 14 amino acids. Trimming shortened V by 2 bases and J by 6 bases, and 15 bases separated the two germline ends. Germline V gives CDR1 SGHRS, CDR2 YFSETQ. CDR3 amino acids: CASSFELPLFEQYF. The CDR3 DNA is TGCGCCAGCAGCTTTGAACTCCCTCTGTTCGAGCAGTACTTC.

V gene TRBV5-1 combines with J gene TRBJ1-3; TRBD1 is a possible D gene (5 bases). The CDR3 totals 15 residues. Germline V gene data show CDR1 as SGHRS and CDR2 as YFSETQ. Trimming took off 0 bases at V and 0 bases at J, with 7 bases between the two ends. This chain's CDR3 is CASSLGDSSGNTIYF. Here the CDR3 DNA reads TGCGCCAGCAGCTTGGGAGACAGCTCTGGAAACACCATATATTTT.

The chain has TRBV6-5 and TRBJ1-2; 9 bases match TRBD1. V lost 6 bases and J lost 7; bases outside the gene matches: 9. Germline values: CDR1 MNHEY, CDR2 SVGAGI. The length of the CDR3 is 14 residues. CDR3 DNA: TGTGCCAGCAGGGGACAGGGAGAGGCGGCTGGCTACACCTTC. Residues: CASRGQGEAAGYTF.

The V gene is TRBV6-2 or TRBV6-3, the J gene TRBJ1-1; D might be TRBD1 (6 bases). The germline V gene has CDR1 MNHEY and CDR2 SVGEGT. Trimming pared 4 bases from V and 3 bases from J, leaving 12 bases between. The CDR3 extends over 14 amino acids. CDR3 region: CASSSRGLDTEAFF. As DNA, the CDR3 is TGTGCCAGCAGTTCCAGGGGATTAGACACTGAAGCTTTCTTT.

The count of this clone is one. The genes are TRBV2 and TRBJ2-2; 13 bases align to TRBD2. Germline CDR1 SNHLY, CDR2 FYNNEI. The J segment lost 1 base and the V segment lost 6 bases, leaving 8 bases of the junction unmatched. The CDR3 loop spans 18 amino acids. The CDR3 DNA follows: TGTGCCAGCAGGCAACTAGCGGGGGGGCCCGGGAACACCGGGGAGCTGTTTTTT. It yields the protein CASRQLAGGPGNTGELFF.

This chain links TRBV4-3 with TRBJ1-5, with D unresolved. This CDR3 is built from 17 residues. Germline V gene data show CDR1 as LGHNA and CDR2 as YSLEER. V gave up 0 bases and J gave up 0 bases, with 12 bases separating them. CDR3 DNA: TGCGCCAGCAGCCAAGATTTGTCCGTTAATAGCAATCAGCCCCAGCATTTT. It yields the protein CASSQDLSVNSNQPQHF.

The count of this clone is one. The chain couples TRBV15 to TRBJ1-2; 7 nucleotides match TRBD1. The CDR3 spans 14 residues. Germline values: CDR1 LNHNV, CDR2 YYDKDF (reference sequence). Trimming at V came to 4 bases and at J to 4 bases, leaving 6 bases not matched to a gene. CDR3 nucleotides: TGTGCCACCAGCACCGTGGGACAGTTCTATGGCTACACCTTC. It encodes CATSTVGQFYGYTF.

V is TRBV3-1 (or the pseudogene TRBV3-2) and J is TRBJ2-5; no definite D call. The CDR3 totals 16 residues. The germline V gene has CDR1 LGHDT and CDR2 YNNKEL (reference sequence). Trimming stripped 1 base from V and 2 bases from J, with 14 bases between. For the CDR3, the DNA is TGTGCCAGCAGCCAAGTTCTGTCTAGAGGACAAGAGACCCAGTACTTC. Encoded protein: CASSQVLSRGQETQYF.

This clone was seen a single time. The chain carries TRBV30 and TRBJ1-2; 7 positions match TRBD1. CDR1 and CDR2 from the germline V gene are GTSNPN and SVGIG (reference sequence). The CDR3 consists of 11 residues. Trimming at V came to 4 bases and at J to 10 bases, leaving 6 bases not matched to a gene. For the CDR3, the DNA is TGTGCCTGGAACTGGGACAGACACTACACCTTC. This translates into CAWNWDRHYTF.

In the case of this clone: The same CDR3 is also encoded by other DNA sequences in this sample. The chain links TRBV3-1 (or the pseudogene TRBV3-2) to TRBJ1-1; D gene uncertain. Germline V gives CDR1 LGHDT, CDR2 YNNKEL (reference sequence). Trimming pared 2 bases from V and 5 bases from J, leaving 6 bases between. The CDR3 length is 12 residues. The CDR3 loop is CASSQPGTEAFF. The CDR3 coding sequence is TGTGCCAGCAGCCAACCGGGGACTGAAGCTTTCTTT.

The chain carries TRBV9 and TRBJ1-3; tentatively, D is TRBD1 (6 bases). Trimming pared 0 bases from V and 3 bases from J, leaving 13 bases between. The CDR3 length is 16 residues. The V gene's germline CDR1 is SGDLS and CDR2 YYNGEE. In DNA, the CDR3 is TGTGCCAGCAGCGTAGAGGCAGGGGATTTTGGAAACACCATATATTTT. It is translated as CASSVEAGDFGNTIYF.

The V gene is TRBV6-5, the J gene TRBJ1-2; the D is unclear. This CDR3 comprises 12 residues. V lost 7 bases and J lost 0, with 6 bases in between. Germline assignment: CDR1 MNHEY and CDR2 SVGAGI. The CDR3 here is CASIPSNYGYTF. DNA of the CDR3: TGTGCCAGCATCCCCTCTAACTATGGCTACACCTTC.

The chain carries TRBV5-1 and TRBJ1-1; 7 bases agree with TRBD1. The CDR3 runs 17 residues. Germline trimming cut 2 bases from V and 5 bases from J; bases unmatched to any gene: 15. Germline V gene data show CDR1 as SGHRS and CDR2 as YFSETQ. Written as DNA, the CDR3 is TGCGCCAGCAGCTTAGCCCTCCGGGACAGTTATGTTACTGAAGCTTTCTTT. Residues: CASSLALRDSYVTEAFF.

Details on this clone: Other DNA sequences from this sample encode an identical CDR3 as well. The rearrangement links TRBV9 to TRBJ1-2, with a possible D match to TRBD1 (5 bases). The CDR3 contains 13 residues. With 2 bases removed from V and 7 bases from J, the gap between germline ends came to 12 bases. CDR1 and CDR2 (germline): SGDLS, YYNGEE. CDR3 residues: CASSVGGRAGYTF. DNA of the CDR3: TGTGCCAGCAGCGTGGGGGGGAGAGCTGGCTACACCTTC.

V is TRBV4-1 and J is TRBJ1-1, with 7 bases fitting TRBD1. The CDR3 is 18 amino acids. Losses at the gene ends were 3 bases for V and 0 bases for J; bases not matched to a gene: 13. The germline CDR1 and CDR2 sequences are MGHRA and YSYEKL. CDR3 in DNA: TGCGCCAGCAGCCAGTCGACAGGGTCCCCCCTATTGAACACTGAAGCTTTCTTT. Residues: CASSQSTGSPLLNTEAFF.

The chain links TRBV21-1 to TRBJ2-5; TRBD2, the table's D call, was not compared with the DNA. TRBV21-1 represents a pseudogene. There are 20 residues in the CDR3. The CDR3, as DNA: TGTGCCAGCAGCAAGCCAACTAGCGGGGGGGCCTGGACTCCTGCAGAGACCCAGTACTTC. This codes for CASSKPTSGGAWTPAETQYF.

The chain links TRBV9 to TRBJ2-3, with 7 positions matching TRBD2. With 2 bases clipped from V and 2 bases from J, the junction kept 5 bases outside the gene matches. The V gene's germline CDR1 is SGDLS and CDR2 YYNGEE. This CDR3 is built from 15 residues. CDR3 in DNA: TGTGCCAGCAGCGTTCCCGGGACTACCACAGATACGCAGTATTTT. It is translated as CASSVPGTTTDTQYF. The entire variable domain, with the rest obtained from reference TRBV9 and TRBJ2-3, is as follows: DSGVTQTPKHLITATGQRVTLRCSPRSGDLSVYWYQQSLDQGLQFLIQYYNGEERAKGNILERFSAQQFPDLHSELNLSSLELGDSALYFCASSVPGTTTDTQYFGPGTRLTVL.

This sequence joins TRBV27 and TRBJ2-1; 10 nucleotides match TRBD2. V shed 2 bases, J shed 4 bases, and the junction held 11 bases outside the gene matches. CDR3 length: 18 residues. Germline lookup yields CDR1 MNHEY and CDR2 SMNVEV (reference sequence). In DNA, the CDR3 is TGTGCCAGCAGTTTAGGGGGGCCAGCGGGAGGGCTATACAATGAGCAGTTCTTC. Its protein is CASSLGGPAGGLYNEQFF.

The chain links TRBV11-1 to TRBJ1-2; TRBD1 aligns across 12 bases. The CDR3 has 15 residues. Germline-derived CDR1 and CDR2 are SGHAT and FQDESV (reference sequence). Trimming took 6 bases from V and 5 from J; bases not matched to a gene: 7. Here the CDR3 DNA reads TGTGCCAGCAGGGCTGGGACAGGGGGCCAATATGGCTACACCTTC. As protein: CASRAGTGGQYGYTF.

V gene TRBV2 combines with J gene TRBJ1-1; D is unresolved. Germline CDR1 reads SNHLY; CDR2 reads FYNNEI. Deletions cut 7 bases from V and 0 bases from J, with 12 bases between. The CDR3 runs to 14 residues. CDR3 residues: CASTTRDMNTEAFF. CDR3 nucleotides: TGTGCCAGCACTACGAGGGATATGAACACTGAAGCTTTCTTT.

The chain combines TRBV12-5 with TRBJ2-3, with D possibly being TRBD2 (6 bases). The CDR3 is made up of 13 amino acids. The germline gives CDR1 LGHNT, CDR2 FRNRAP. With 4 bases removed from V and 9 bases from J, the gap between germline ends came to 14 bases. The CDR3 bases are TGTGCTAGTGGTTACGGGGGTCCCGACACGCAGTATTTT. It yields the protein CASGYGGPDTQYF. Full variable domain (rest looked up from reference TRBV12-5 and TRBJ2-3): DARVTQTPRHKVTEMGQEVTMRCQPILGHNTVFWYRQTMMQGLELLAYFRNRAPLDDSGMPKDRFSAEMPDATLATLKIQPSEPRDSAVYFCASGYGGPDTQYFGPGTRLTVL.

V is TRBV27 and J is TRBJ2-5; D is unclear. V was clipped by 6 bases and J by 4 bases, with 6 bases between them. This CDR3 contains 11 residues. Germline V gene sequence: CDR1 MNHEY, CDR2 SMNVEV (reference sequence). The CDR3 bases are TGTGCCAGCAGAGCAAGAGAGACCCAGTACTTC. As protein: CASRARETQYF.

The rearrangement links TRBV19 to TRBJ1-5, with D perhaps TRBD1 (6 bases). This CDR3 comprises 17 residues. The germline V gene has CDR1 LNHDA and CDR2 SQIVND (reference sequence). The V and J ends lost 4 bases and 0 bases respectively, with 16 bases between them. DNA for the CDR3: TGTGCCAGTAGTACGTATGCAGGGGATAGTAGCAATCAGCCCCAGCATTTT. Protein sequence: CASSTYAGDSSNQPQHF.

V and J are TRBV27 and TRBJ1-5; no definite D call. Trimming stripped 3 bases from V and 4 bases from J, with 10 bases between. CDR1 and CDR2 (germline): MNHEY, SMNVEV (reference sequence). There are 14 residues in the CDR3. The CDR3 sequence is CASSFGPANQPQHF. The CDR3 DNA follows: TGTGCCAGCAGTTTTGGGCCAGCAAATCAGCCCCAGCATTTT.

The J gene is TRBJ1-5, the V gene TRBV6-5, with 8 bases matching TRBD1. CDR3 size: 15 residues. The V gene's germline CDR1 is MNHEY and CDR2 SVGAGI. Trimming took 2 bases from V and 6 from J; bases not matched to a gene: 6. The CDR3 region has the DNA TGTGCCAGCAGTTACAGGACAGGGAAGTTTCAGCCCCAGCATTTT. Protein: CASSYRTGKFQPQHF.

Here the CDR3 reads CASSPLDKPNYGYTF. CDR3 DNA: TGTGCCAGCTCACCACTGGACAAACCTAACTATGGCTACACCTTC. V usage is TRBV18 and J usage is TRBJ1-2; D might be TRBD1 (5 bases). The CDR3 contains 15 residues. CDR1 and CDR2 (germline): KGHSH, LQKENI. The germline V and J ends were trimmed by 1 base and 0 bases, with 9 bases remaining between them.